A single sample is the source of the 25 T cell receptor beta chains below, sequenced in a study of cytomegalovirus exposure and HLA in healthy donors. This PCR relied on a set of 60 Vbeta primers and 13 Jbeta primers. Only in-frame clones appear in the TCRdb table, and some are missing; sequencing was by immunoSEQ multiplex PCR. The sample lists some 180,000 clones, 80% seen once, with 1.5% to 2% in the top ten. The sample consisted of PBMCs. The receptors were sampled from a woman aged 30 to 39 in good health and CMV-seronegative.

CDR3 DNA sequence: TGTGCCACCCTCGGGTCTACAGGGTGGGAGCAGTACTTC. This translates into CATLGSTGWEQYF. The genes are TRBV6-6 and TRBJ2-7; possibly TRBD1 for D (6 bases). Trimming cost V 10 bases and J 7 bases, with 20 bases left between them. This CDR3 has 13 amino acids. Per germline, CDR1 MNHNY and CDR2 SVGAGI (reference sequence).

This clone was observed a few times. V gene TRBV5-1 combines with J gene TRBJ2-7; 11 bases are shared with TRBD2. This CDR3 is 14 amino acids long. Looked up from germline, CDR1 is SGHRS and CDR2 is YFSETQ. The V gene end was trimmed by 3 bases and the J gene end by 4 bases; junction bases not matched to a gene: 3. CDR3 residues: CASSSLAGAYEQYF. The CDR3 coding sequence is TGCGCCAGCAGCTCACTAGCGGGGGCGTACGAGCAGTACTTC.

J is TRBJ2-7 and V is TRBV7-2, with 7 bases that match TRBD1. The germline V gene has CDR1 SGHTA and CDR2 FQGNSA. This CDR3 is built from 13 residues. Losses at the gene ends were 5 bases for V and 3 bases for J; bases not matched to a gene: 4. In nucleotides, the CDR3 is TGTGCCAGCAGCATAGACAGGGTCTACGAGCAGTACTTC. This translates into CASSIDRVYEQYF.

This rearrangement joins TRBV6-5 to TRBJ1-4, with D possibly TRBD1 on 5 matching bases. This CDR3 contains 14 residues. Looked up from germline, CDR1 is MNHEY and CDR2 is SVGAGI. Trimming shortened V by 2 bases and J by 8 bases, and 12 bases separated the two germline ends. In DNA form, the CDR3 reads TGTGCCAGCAGTTACGGGGCAGGGTTGGAAAAACTGTTTTTT. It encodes CASSYGAGLEKLFF.

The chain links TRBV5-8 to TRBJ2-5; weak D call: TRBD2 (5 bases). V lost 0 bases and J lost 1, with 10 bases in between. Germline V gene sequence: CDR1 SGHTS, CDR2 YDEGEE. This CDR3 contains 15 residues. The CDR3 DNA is TGTGCCAGCAGCTTGGGACTAAAGGGCCAAGAGACCCAGTACTTC. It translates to CASSLGLKGQETQYF.

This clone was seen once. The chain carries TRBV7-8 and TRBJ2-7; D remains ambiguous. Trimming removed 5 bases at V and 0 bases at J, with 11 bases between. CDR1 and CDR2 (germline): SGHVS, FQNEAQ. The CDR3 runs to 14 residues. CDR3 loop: CASSLRLRSYEQYF. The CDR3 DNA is TGTGCCAGCAGCCTCCGGTTGCGCTCCTACGAGCAGTACTTC.

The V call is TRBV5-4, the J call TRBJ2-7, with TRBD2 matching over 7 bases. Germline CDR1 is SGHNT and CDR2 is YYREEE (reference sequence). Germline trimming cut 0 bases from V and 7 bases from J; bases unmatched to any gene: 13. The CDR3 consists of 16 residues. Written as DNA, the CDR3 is TGTGCCAGCAGCTTGGCCGGCGGGGGACTCACGGGGGAGCAGTACTTC. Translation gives CASSLAGGGLTGEQYF.

For the CDR3, the DNA is TGCGCCAGCAGCATTCAGGGGGCGGTGAACACTGAAGCTTTCTTT. It translates to CASSIQGAVNTEAFF. The chain employs TRBV5-1 and TRBJ1-1, with 8 bases that match TRBD1. Germline V gene sequence: CDR1 SGHRS, CDR2 YFSETQ. This CDR3 is built from 15 residues. After removal of 4 bases from V and 0 bases from J, the junction contained 5 bases not matched to a gene.

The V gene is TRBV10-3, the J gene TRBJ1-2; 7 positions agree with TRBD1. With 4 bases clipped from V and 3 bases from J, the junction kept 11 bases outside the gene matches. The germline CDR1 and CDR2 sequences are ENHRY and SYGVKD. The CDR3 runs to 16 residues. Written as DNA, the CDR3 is TGTGCCATCAGTGGGGGCACCGGGACAGTTTACTATGGCTACACCTTC. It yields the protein CAISGGTGTVYYGYTF.

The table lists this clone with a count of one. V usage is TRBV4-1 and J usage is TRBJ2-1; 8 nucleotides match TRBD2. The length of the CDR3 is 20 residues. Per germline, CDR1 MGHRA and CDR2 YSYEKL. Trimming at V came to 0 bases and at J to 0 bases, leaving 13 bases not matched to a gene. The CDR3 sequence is CASSQEVRAGGLSSYNEQFF. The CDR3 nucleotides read TGCGCCAGCAGCCAAGAAGTGCGTGCGGGGGGCTTGAGCTCCTACAATGAGCAGTTCTTC.

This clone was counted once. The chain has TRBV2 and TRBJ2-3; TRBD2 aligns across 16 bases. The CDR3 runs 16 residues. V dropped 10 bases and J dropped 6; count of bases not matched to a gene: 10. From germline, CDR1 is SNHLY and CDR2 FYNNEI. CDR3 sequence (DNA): TGTGCCATCCCCTCCGGGACTAGCGGGGGGGTGGATACGCAGTATTTT. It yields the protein CAIPSGTSGGVDTQYF.

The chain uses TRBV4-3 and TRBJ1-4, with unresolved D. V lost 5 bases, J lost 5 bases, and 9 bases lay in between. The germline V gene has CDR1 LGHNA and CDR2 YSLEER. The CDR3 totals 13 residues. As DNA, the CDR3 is TGCGCCAGCAGCGTCTTACTGAATGAAAAACTGTTTTTT. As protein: CASSVLLNEKLFF.

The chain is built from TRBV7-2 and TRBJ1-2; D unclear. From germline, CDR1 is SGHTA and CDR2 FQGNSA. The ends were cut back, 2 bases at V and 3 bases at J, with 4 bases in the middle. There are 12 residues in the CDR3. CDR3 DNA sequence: TGTGCCAGCAGCTTAACAGACTATGGCTACACCTTC. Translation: CASSLTDYGYTF.

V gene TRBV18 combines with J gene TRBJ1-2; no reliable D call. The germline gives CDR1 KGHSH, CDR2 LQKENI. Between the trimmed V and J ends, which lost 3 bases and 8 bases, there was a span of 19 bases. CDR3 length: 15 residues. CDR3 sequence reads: CASSPFASEREGYTF. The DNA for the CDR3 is TGTGCCAGCTCACCTTTCGCATCCGAACGAGAGGGCTACACCTTC.

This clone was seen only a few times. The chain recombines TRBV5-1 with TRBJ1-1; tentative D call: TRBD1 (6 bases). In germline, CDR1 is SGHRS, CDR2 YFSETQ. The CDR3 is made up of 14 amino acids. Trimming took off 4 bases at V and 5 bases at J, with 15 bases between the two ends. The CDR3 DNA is TGCGCCAGCAGCCAGCAGGGGAGTGGAACTGAAGCTTTCTTT. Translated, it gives CASSQQGSGTEAFF.

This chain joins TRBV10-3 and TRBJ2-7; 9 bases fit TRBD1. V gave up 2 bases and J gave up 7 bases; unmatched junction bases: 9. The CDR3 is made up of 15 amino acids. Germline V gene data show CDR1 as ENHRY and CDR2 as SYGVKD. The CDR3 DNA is TGTGCCATCAGTGAGGAGGGACAGGGCCCTAGGGAGCAGTACTTC. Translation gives CAISEEGQGPREQYF.

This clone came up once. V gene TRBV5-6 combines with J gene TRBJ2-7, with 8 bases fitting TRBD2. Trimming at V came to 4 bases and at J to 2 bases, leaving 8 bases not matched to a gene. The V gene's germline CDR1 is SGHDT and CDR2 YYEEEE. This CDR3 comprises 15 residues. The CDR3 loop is CASSLVGLATYEQYF. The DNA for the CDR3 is TGTGCCAGCAGCCTGGTCGGACTAGCCACCTACGAGCAGTACTTC.

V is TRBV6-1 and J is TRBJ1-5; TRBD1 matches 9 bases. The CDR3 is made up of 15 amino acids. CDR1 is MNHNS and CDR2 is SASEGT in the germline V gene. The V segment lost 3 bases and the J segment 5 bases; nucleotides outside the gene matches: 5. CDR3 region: CASSEENRGHQPQHF. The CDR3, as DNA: TGTGCCAGCAGTGAGGAGAACAGGGGGCATCAGCCCCAGCATTTT.

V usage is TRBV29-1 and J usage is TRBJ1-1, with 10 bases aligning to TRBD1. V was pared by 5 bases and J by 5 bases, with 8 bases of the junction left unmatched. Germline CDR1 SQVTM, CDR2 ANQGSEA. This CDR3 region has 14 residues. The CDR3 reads CSVLTGGVGTEAFF. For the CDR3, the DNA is TGCAGCGTTTTGACAGGGGGCGTTGGAACTGAAGCTTTCTTT.

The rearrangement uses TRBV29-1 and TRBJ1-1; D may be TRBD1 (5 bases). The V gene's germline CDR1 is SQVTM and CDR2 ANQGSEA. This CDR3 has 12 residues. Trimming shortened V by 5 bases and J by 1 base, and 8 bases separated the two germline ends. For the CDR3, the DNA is TGCAGCGTTACAGGACAGAACACTGAAGCTTTCTTT. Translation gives CSVTGQNTEAFF.

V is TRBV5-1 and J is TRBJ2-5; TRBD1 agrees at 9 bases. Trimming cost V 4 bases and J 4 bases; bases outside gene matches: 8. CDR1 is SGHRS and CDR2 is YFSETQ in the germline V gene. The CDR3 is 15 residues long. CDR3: CASSLLTGGGETQYF. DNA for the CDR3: TGCGCCAGCAGCCTATTGACAGGGGGTGGAGAGACCCAGTACTTC. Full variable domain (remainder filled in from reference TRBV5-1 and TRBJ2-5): KAGVTQTPRYLIKTRGQQVTLSCSPISGHRSVSWYQQTPGQGLQFLFEYFSETQRNKGNFPGRFSGRQFSNSRSEMNVSTLELGDSALYLCASSLLTGGGETQYFGPGTRLLVL.

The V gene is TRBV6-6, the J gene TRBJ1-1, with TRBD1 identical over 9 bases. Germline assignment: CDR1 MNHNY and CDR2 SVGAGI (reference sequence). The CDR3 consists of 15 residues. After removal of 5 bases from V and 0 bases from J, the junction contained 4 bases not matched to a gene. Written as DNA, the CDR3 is TGTGCCAGCAGTCAGGGACAGGGCATGAACACTGAAGCTTTCTTT. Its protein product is CASSQGQGMNTEAFF.

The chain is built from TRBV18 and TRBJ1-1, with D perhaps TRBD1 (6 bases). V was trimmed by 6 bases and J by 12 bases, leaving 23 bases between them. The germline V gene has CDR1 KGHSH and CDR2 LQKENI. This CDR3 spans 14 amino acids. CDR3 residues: CASSPTKDNRASFF. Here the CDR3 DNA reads TGTGCCAGCTCTCCCACGAAAGACAACAGGGCCTCTTTCTTT.

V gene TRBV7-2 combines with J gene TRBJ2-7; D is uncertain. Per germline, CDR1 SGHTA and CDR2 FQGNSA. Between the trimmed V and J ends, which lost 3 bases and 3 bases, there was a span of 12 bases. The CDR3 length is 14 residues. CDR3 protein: CASSFTDSIYEQYF. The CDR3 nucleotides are TGTGCCAGCAGCTTCACAGATTCGATCTACGAGCAGTACTTC. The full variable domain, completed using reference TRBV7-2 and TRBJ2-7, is GAGVSQSPSNKVTEKGKDVELRCDPISGHTALYWYRQSLGQGLEFLIYFQGNSAPDKSGLPSDRFSAERTGGSVSTLTIQRTQQEDSAVYLCASSFTDSIYEQYFGPGTRLTVT.

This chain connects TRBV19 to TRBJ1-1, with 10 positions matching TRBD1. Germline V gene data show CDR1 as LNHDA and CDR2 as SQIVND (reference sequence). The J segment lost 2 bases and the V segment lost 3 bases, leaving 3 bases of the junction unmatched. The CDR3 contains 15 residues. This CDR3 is CASSMDRGSNTEAFF. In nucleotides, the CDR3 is TGTGCCAGTAGTATGGACAGGGGGAGCAACACTGAAGCTTTCTTT. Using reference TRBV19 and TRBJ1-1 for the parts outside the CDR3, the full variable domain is DGGITQSPKYLFRKEGQNVTLSCEQNLNHDAMYWYRQDPGQGLRLIYYSQIVNDFQKGDIAEGYSVSREKKESFPLTVTSAQKNPTAFYLCASSMDRGSNTEAFFGQGTRLTVV.